This T cell receptor beta chain was sequenced in a study of lymphopenia after photon versus proton radiotherapy. Regarding the study as a whole: Photon-treated patients lost naive T cells and TCR diversity; proton-treated stayed stable. Oligoclonal CD8+ Temra expansion after nadir drove photon patients' diversity drop. Post-nadir TCR diversity decline inversely tracked overall survival among those who died. Better survival with proton therapy was suggested as possible, not demonstrated.

The length of the CDR3 is 11 residues. Trimming left V 4 bases short and J 4 bases short, with 5 bases between. The germline CDR1 and CDR2 sequences are SGHDT and YYEEEE. Turning to this clone: Antigen: not known.

Data came from immunoSEQ multiplex PCR; TCRdb stores just in-frame clones and leaves some out. This table has under 35,000 clones, 89% appearing once. The sample consisted of peripheral blood, taken from a patient treated with proton-based radiotherapy. The receptor was derived from a woman in her 70s with pancreatic cancer. Some clones in this sample may be carry-over from other donors' samples. This chain links TRBV5-6 with TRBJ1-2, with unresolved D. CDR3 bases: TGTGCCAGCAGCCAGAGCTATGGCTACACCTTC. It translates to CASSQSYGYTF.